This T cell receptor (beta chain) was sequenced during a study of T cell responses to AZD1222 COVID-19 vaccine. Study-level results: Spike was spanned by vaccine-associated CD4 TCRs, which were dominant at 160-218 and 743-854. Increased Spike-specific TCR breadth and depth were observed after two AZD1222 doses.

The CDR3 contains 14 residues. The J segment lost 2 bases and the V segment lost 1 base, leaving 0 bases of the junction unmatched. The germline CDR1 and CDR2 sequences are KGHSH and LQKENI. Produced via immunoSEQ multiplex PCR; TCRdb's table is partial and in-frame only. The repertoire holds approximately 100,000 clones, approximately 88% seen once, with around 20% in the top ten. Turning to this clone: The antigen is unknown.

The TCR originated in an adult in good health. This specimen was peripheral blood, taken on day 0 of AZD1222 vaccination. The J gene is TRBJ2-7, the V gene TRBV18; 9 nucleotides agree with TRBD1. CDR3 sequence: CASSPRTGAYEQYF. The CDR3 DNA is TGTGCCAGCTCACCACGGACAGGGGCCTACGAGCAGTACTTC.